This TCR beta chain was documented in a study of CD8 T cells in ankylosing spondylitis. In its sample, this clonotype was seen many times. Trimming took off 6 bases at V and 3 bases at J, with 6 bases between the two ends. The CDR3 runs to 12 residues. MiXCR, run by TCRdb on the 5' RACE reads, gives a single entry per CDR3 protein. Counted here are 300,000 to 400,000 distinct CDR3 sequences, roughly 10% occurring once; the ten biggest clones make up roughly 9.2%. Sequences were obtained from blood, either unsorted or a sorted T cell fraction (not recorded which). The clonotype was recovered from a female donor with ankylosing spondylitis or in good health (not recorded which). This chain links TRBV12-3 or TRBV12-4 with TRBJ1-5, with unresolved D. The CDR3 here is CASRLVNQPQHF. In DNA form, the CDR3 reads TGTGCCAGCAGACTGGTCAATCAGCCCCAGCATTTT.